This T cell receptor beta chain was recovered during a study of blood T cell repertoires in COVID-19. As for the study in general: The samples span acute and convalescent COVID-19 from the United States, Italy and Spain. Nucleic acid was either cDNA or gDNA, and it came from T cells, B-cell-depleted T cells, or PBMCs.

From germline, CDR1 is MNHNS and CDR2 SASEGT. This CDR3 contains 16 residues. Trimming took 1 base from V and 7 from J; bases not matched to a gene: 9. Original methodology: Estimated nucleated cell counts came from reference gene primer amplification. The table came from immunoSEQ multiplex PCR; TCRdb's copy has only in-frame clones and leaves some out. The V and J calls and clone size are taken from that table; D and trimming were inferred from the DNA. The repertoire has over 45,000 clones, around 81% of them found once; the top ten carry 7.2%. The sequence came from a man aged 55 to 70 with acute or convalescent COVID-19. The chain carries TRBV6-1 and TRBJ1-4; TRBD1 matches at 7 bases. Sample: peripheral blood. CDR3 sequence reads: CASSEEPTGAGEKLFF. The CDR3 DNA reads TGTGCCAGCAGTGAAGAGCCCACAGGGGCGGGTGAAAAACTGTTTTTT.